This T cell receptor beta chain was recovered during a study of T cell repertoires in cytomegalovirus infection. Looking at the study overall: Recently identified HLA-C-restricted CMV epitopes were among the peptides used. Public TCR beta signatures provided an indication of both CMV infection and a matching HLA type.

About this clonotype itself: Its specificity is not known.

MiXCR, run by TCRdb on the reads, gives a single entry per CDR3 protein. The sample lists 550,000 to 700,000 distinct CDR3 sequences, 40% occurring once. The CDR3 consists of 14 residues. Per the germline V gene, CDR1 is MNHEY and CDR2 is SVGEGT. After removal of 6 bases from V and 4 bases from J, the junction contained 4 bases not matched to a gene. The J gene is TRBJ2-2, the V gene TRBV6-2 or TRBV6-3; 8 bases are shared with TRBD2. The clonotype originates from a human donor in good health (CMV status not recorded). Some clones in this sample may be carry-over from other donors' samples. The sample here was cultured PBMCs, taken from culture after CMV antigen stimulation. The CDR3 DNA is TGTGCCAGCAGCCAGGGGACTAGCACCGGGGAGCTGTTTTTT. This sequence encodes CASSQGTSTGELFF.